This T cell receptor (beta chain) is drawn from a study of blood T cell repertoires in COVID-19. The V gene's germline CDR1 is KGHSH and CDR2 LQKENI. The CDR3 runs 16 residues. Unmatched junction bases numbered 7, after V lost 3 bases and J lost 2 bases. This table comes from immunoSEQ multiplex PCR, and its TCRdb copy is limited to in-frame clones, with some not included. In the table there are under 350,000 clones, approximately 90% of which are singletons. What was sequenced was PBMCs or T cells enriched from blood (not recorded which). The TCR comes from a man younger than 45 who had recovered from COVID-19. The chain has TRBV18 and TRBJ2-3; TRBD2 matches 8 bases. The CDR3 loop reads CASSPRGAGDTDTQYF. Here the CDR3 DNA reads TGTGCCAGCTCACCCCGGGGAGCGGGGGACACAGATACGCAGTATTTT.